This T cell receptor (beta chain) was identified during a study of PD-1 blockade in classical Hodgkin lymphoma. The study's findings and limits: CD8+ TCR diversity did not rise significantly by C4D1, unlike CD4+. Relapsed/refractory patients reportedly had the lowest baseline TCR diversity, below newly diagnosed patients, who were below healthy donors.

The CDR3 length is 13 residues. Between the trimmed V and J ends, which lost 4 bases and 8 bases, there was a span of 11 bases. The germline V gene encodes CDR1 MGHRA and CDR2 YSYEKL. Note on this clone: Antigen unknown.

Time point described: cycle 4 day 1 (C4D1), after 5 to 7 weeks of nivolumab. All trial patients relapsed after autologous stem cell transplantation. TCRdb's table, derived via immunoSEQ multiplex PCR, lists solely in-frame clones and lacks some. Among 100,000 or so clones listed, roughly 87% were seen once. Sequences were derived from peripheral blood mononuclear cells (PBMCs), sampled before the fourth cycle of nivolumab. The chain links TRBV4-1 to TRBJ2-2; D call uncertain. The source of this sequence is a human donor with classical Hodgkin lymphoma. CDR3 region: CASSPDPNGELFF. The CDR3 bases are TGCGCCAGCAGCCCCGACCCCAATGGGGAGCTGTTTTTT.